The 28 T cell receptor beta chains in this list originate from one sample, sequenced in a study of response to subunit inactivated influenza vaccine. Each CDR3 protein is one row after TCRdb ran MiXCR on the RT-PCR reads. The data hold around 150,000 distinct CDR3 sequences, with about a tenth observed a single time. The source material was non-naive T cells sorted from PBMCs, sampled about 6 weeks after vaccination. All receptors come from a man aged 45-65 years who received an inactivated influenza vaccine.

This clonotype appeared many times. The rearrangement uses TRBV28 and TRBJ2-7; 12 bases agree with TRBD1. The germline gives CDR1 MDHEN, CDR2 SYDVKM. The V segment lost 3 bases and the J segment 7 bases; nucleotides outside the gene matches: 13. This CDR3 spans 17 amino acids. CDR3 in amino acids: CASSFWTGTGGTREQYF. The CDR3 nucleotides are TGTGCCAGCAGTTTTTGGACCGGGACAGGGGGCACGAGGGAGCAGTACTTC. The complete variable domain, with remaining parts taken from reference TRBV28 and TRBJ2-7, reads DVKVTQSSRYLVKRTGEKVFLECVQDMDHENMFWYRQDPGLGLRLIYFSYDVKMKEKGDIPEGYSVSREKKERFSLILESASTNQTSMYLCASSFWTGTGGTREQYFGPGTRLTVT.

The CDR3 region is CASTRQGASGGNTIYF. CDR3 DNA: TGTGCCAGCACCCGACAGGGGGCTAGCGGTGGGAACACCATATATTTT. The J gene is TRBJ1-3, the V gene TRBV12-3 or TRBV12-4; 10 bases are shared with TRBD1. The CDR3 runs to 16 residues. V lost 7 bases to trimming and J lost 7 bases; unmatched junction nucleotides: 13.

The chain is built from TRBV7-9 and TRBJ2-5; D unresolved. Trimming removed 2 bases from V and 5 bases from J, with 6 bases in between. The CDR3 is made up of 12 amino acids. Germline values: CDR1 SEHNR, CDR2 FQNEAQ (reference sequence). As DNA, the CDR3 is TGTGCCAGCAGCTTACTTGTCGAGACCCAGTACTTC. Its protein is CASSLLVETQYF.

This clonotype has just a few counts. The gene calls are TRBV19 and TRBJ2-1; possibly TRBD1 or TRBD2 for D (5 bases each). Per the germline V gene, CDR1 is LNHDA and CDR2 is SQIVND (reference sequence). The CDR3 has 15 amino acids. Trimming cost V 7 bases and J 5 bases, with 18 bases left between them. In nucleotides, the CDR3 is TGTGCCAGTAAGATCGGGGAGCGGACAAACAATGAGCAGTTCTTC. This sequence encodes CASKIGERTNNEQFF.

This clonotype was detected ten times or more. The rearrangement links TRBV27 to TRBJ1-2, with D unclear. CDR3 size: 15 residues. The ends were cut back, 4 bases at V and 8 bases at J, with 20 bases in the middle. CDR1 is MNHEY, CDR2 SMNVEV, per germline (reference sequence). The CDR3 DNA is TGTGCCAGCAGTTACTACCCGGGGATAACGGAGGGCTACACCTTC. Amino acids: CASSYYPGITEGYTF.

V is TRBV6-1 and J is TRBJ2-7, with TRBD2 matching 12 bases. The ends lost 5 bases at V and 5 bases at J; junction bases unmatched: 7. The V gene's germline CDR1 is MNHNS and CDR2 SASEGT. The CDR3 is 15 amino acids. CDR3 in amino acids: CASSQLAGGMNEQYF. The CDR3 region has the DNA TGTGCCAGCAGTCAACTAGCGGGAGGTATGAACGAGCAGTACTTC.

This chain joins TRBV20-1 and TRBJ1-4; the match to TRBD1 covers 8 bases. Germline values: CDR1 DFQATT, CDR2 SNEGSKA (reference sequence). CDR3 size: 13 residues. Germline trimming cut 6 bases from V and 8 bases from J; bases unmatched to any gene: 8. In nucleotides, the CDR3 is TGCAGTGCGAAGGACAGGGCCGGCGAAAAACTGTTTTTT. This translates into CSAKDRAGEKLFF.

This clonotype was seen repeatedly, ten times or more. This chain uses TRBV7-9 with TRBJ1-2, with 8 bases identical to TRBD1. Per germline, CDR1 SEHNR and CDR2 FQNEAQ (reference sequence). The J segment lost 4 bases and the V segment lost 5 bases, leaving 9 bases of the junction unmatched. The CDR3 is 15 residues long. The CDR3 is CASSSDRDRSYGYTF. As DNA, the CDR3 is TGTGCCAGCAGCAGTGACCGGGACAGGAGCTATGGCTACACCTTC.

This clonotype appeared many times. The chain recombines TRBV5-6 with TRBJ2-5; no reliable D call. CDR1 is SGHDT, CDR2 YYEEEE, per germline. Trimming shortened V by 3 bases and J by 2 bases, and 8 bases separated the two germline ends. The CDR3 totals 13 residues. DNA for the CDR3: TGTGCCAGCAGCTCTCAAAATCAAGAGACCCAGTACTTC. This gives the protein CASSSQNQETQYF.

This sequence joins TRBV3-1 and TRBJ1-1, with D hard to call. CDR1 and CDR2 (germline): LGHDT, YNNKEL (reference sequence). The CDR3 sequence is 12 residues long. V was cut by 4 bases and J by 7 bases, with 10 bases left in between. The CDR3 loop reads CASSPRPGEAFF. For the CDR3, the DNA is TGTGCCAGCAGCCCCCGCCCCGGTGAAGCTTTCTTT. Based on the CDR3 plus reference TRBV3-1 and TRBJ1-1, the full variable domain is DTAVSQTPKYLVTQMGNDKSIKCEQNLGHDTMYWYKQDSKKFLKIMFSYNNKELIINETVPNRFSPKSPDKAHLNLHINSLELGDSAVYFCASSPRPGEAFFGQGTRLTVV.

This clonotype was detected many times. This sequence joins TRBV11-2 and TRBJ2-7; D call uncertain. The germline gives CDR1 SGHAT, CDR2 FQNNGV. V dropped 4 bases and J dropped 6 bases, with 7 bases sitting between them. This CDR3 has 11 amino acids. CDR3 nucleotide sequence: TGTGCCAGCAGCTGGAGTGGCGAGCAGTACTTC. It encodes CASSWSGEQYF.

Only a few counts were recorded for this clonotype. This chain connects TRBV7-2 to TRBJ2-7; the D gene is possibly TRBD2 (7 bases). With 1 base removed from V and 3 bases from J, the gap between germline ends came to 16 bases. The CDR3 runs to 16 residues. Germline assignment: CDR1 SGHTA and CDR2 FQGNSA. Here the CDR3 DNA reads TGTGCCAGCAGCTTAGTGGCGGGGGCTGGGGACTACGAGCAGTACTTC. It translates to CASSLVAGAGDYEQYF. The whole variable domain, remainder taken from reference TRBV7-2 and TRBJ2-7, is GAGVSQSPSNKVTEKGKDVELRCDPISGHTALYWYRQSLGQGLEFLIYFQGNSAPDKSGLPSDRFSAERTGGSVSTLTIQRTQQEDSAVYLCASSLVAGAGDYEQYFGPGTRLTVT.

This clonotype was recorded a few times. The chain's CDR3 is CASSFEVGNTIYF. In DNA form, the CDR3 reads TGTGCCAGCAGTTTCGAAGTTGGAAACACCATATATTTT. The gene calls are TRBV12-3 or TRBV12-4 and TRBJ1-3; D is unresolved. The CDR3 runs to 13 residues. V lost 3 bases and J lost 3, with 6 bases in between.

The genes are TRBV20-1 and TRBJ1-1; 9 bases match TRBD1. Germline loops: CDR1 DFQATT, CDR2 SNEGSKA (reference sequence). There are 12 residues in the CDR3. CDR3 protein: CHPYRGRTEAFF. The CDR3 coding sequence is TGCCACCCATACAGGGGGCGAACTGAAGCTTTCTTT.

This clonotype has at least ten counts. J is TRBJ2-5 and V is TRBV7-2; possibly TRBD1 for D (6 bases). Trimming shortened V by 7 bases and J by 13 bases, and 22 bases separated the two germline ends. Germline V gene lookup returns CDR1 SGHTA and CDR2 FQGNSA. This CDR3 spans 13 amino acids. CDR3 in amino acids: CASMALAGVLGYF. DNA of the CDR3: TGTGCCAGCATGGCCCTGGCAGGGGTTTTAGGGTACTTC.

The V and J genes are TRBV6-1 and TRBJ2-7; D gene ambiguous. Trimming stripped 0 bases from V and 2 bases from J, with 5 bases between. The CDR3 loop spans 13 amino acids. Germline loops: CDR1 MNHNS, CDR2 SASEGT. The CDR3 sequence is CASSEATTYEQYF. CDR3 DNA: TGTGCCAGCAGTGAAGCTACTACCTACGAGCAGTACTTC.

The CDR3 DNA reads TGCAGTGCTAAGGGCCGGGTCGACTATGGCTACACCTTC. Residues: CSAKGRVDYGYTF. The chain has TRBV20-1 and TRBJ1-2; D ambiguous. The V end was cut by 4 bases, the J end by 3 bases, with 12 bases between. The CDR3 sequence is 13 residues long. Germline CDR1 and CDR2: DFQATT and SNEGSKA (reference sequence).

This chain joins TRBV11-2 and TRBJ1-4; no reliable D call. The CDR3 loop spans 15 amino acids. V lost 3 bases and J lost 8, with 16 bases in between. Germline-derived CDR1 and CDR2 are SGHAT and FQNNGV. The CDR3 coding sequence is TGTGCCAGCAGCTTGTTGTTCGGCTCGGGAGAAAAACTGTTTTTT. Protein sequence: CASSLLFGSGEKLFF. The whole variable domain, remainder taken from reference TRBV11-2 and TRBJ1-4, is EAGVAQSPRYKIIEKRQSVAFWCNPISGHATLYWYQQILGQGPKLLIQFQNNGVVDDSQLPKDRFSAERLKGVDSTLKIQPAKLEDSAVYLCASSLLFGSGEKLFFGSGTQLSVL.

This clonotype showed up just a few times. The V call is TRBV6-5, the J call TRBJ1-6; TRBD1 aligns across 8 bases. The CDR3 covers 14 residues. The V gene end was trimmed by 4 bases and the J gene end by 10 bases; junction bases not matched to a gene: 6. Germline CDR1 and CDR2: MNHEY and SVGAGI. The DNA of the CDR3 is TGTGCCAGCAGTTCCGGACAGGGAAGGTCACCCCTCCACTTT. It yields the protein CASSSGQGRSPLHF.

This clonotype has a count of ten or more. CDR3 sequence reads: CASSLRTGGSGELFF. The CDR3 bases are TGTGCCAGCAGTTTAAGGACAGGGGGCTCCGGGGAGCTGTTTTTT. This rearrangement joins TRBV28 to TRBJ2-2, with 11 nucleotides matching TRBD1. This CDR3 region has 15 residues. Per germline, CDR1 MDHEN and CDR2 SYDVKM. Trimming at V came to 2 bases and at J to 6 bases, leaving 2 bases not matched to a gene.

This clonotype was seen a handful of times. V gene TRBV10-3 combines with J gene TRBJ2-7; 10 nucleotides line up with TRBD2. The CDR3 is 17 amino acids. V dropped 0 bases and J dropped 0; count of bases not matched to a gene: 5. The germline gives CDR1 ENHRY, CDR2 SYGVKD. For the CDR3, the DNA is TGTGCCATCAGTGAGTCCCGAAGCGGGAGGGCCTCCTACGAGCAGTACTTC. Amino acid sequence: CAISESRSGRASYEQYF.

The V gene is TRBV9, the J gene TRBJ2-7, with TRBD1 matching over 8 bases. Germline V gene sequence: CDR1 SGDLS, CDR2 YYNGEE. The CDR3 has 15 residues. With V trimmed by 0 bases and J by 7 bases, 9 bases remained unmatched. The CDR3 is CASSVVFGQGEEQYF. CDR3 coding DNA: TGTGCCAGCAGCGTAGTGTTTGGACAGGGAGAGGAGCAGTACTTC. Variable domain in full (rest from reference TRBV9 and TRBJ2-7): DSGVTQTPKHLITATGQRVTLRCSPRSGDLSVYWYQQSLDQGLQFLIQYYNGEERAKGNILERFSAQQFPDLHSELNLSSLELGDSALYFCASSVVFGQGEEQYFGPGTRLTVT.

This clonotype occurred many times. The chain employs TRBV5-5 and TRBJ2-1; D gene uncertain. Germline V lookup: CDR1 SGHKS, CDR2 YYEKEE (reference sequence). V lost 2 bases to trimming and J lost 2 bases, with 5 bases between them. The CDR3 is 13 amino acids. The CDR3 sequence: CASSLATYNEQFF. DNA for the CDR3: TGTGCCAGCAGCTTAGCGACCTACAATGAGCAGTTCTTC.

This clonotype was seen repeatedly, ten times or more. J is TRBJ1-4 and V is TRBV12-3 or TRBV12-4; D is unclear. The CDR3 covers 14 residues. Trimming removed 3 bases at V and 5 bases at J, with 10 bases between. The CDR3 DNA is TGTGCCAGCAGTTTGAACAGCCGCAATGAAAAACTGTTTTTT. Residues: CASSLNSRNEKLFF.

This rearrangement joins TRBV5-1 to TRBJ2-6; D gene unclear. Trimming stripped 3 bases from V and 4 bases from J, with 17 bases between. The CDR3 is 17 residues long. Germline assignment: CDR1 SGHRS and CDR2 YFSETQ. The CDR3 DNA is TGCGCCAGCAGCTCCCGGACGACGAGCTGGGGGGCCAACGTCCTGACTTTC. As protein: CASSSRTTSWGANVLTF.

This clonotype was counted only a few times. The chain couples TRBV28 to TRBJ1-6; the D gene is possibly TRBD1 (5 bases). V dropped 2 bases and J dropped 6 bases, with 8 bases sitting between them. This CDR3 contains 14 residues. CDR1 is MDHEN and CDR2 is SYDVKM in the germline V gene. CDR3 coding DNA: TGTGCCAGCAGTTTACGGGACTTTAATTCACCCCTCCACTTT. Its protein product is CASSLRDFNSPLHF.

This sequence joins TRBV20-1 and TRBJ1-2, with 11 bases that match TRBD1. The CDR3 covers 15 residues. V shed 2 bases and J 4 bases; nucleotides not matched to a gene: 6. The germline gives CDR1 DFQATT, CDR2 SNEGSKA (reference sequence). CDR3 region: CSARPGQGAAYGYTF. For the CDR3, the DNA is TGCAGTGCTAGACCTGGACAGGGGGCTGCCTATGGCTACACCTTC.

This clonotype occurred a few times. The genes are TRBV6-1 and TRBJ2-7; no firm D call. The CDR3 has 12 residues. V gave up 5 bases and J gave up 3 bases, with 8 bases separating them. Germline CDR1 MNHNS, CDR2 SASEGT. Here the CDR3 reads CASSLFGYEQYF. CDR3 nucleotides: TGTGCCAGCAGTCTCTTTGGCTACGAGCAGTACTTC.